This is a list of T cell receptor beta chains from one sample in a study of early stage breast cancer tumors. Sequencing was performed with immunoSEQ multiplex PCR; in TCRdb, only in-frame clones are kept and a portion is missing. The sample contains nearly 25,000 clones, 55% to 80% of which appear only once. Material for sequencing was breast tumor tissue. Receptor source: a person between 55 and 69 years old with breast cancer. CDR3s include the opening cysteine and the closing phenylalanine or tryptophan. D genes are given only for firm matches. Some rows have no size entry. The others give once, few or many, or a class for an expanded clone.

TRBV18	once	TRBJ1-1	-	CASSPPGTNMNTEAFF	TGTGCCAGCTCACCACCCGGGACAAACATGAACACTGAAGCTTTCTTT
TRBV13	-	TRBJ1-1	-	CASPRPGGDTEAFF	TGTGCCAGCCCCCGTCCCGGCGGGGACACTGAAGCTTTCTTT
TRBV9	-	TRBJ1-2	TRBD1	CASSLRGQGIGGYTF	TGTGCCAGCAGCCTTAGGGGACAGGGAATAGGCGGCTACACCTTC
TRBV5-1	-	TRBJ1-2	-	CASSLEGVGYTF	TGCGCCAGCAGCTTGGAGGGGGTTGGCTACACCTTC
TRBV7-2	few	TRBJ2-7	TRBD1	CASSFGGQGESREQYF	TGTGCCAGCAGTTTTGGGGGACAGGGGGAATCGCGCGAGCAGTACTTC
TRBV29-1	-	TRBJ2-7	TRBD1	CSGRTGTAQYF	TGCAGCGGCCGGACAGGTACGGCGCAGTACTTC
TRBV9	-	TRBJ2-2	TRBD2	CASSEGYGRRDTGELFF	TGTGCCAGCAGCGAGGGGTACGGGAGGCGGGACACCGGGGAGCTGTTTTTT
TRBV11-1	-	TRBJ2-7	TRBD1	CASSFDRDHYEQYF	TGTGCCAGCAGCTTCGACAGGGACCATTACGAGCAGTACTTC
TRBV11-3	-	TRBJ2-7	TRBD1	CASSPGQGLADEQYF	TGTGCCAGCAGCCCTGGACAGGGGTTGGCGGACGAGCAGTACTTC
TRBV15	-	TRBJ1-2	TRBD1	CATSTPDRANYGYTF	TGTGCCACCAGCACCCCGGACAGGGCTAACTATGGCTACACCTTC
TRBV27	-	TRBJ2-2	TRBD2	CATTLAGGLTGELFF	TGTGCCACCACCTTAGCGGGAGGTCTCACCGGGGAGCTGTTTTTT
TRBV12-1	-	TRBJ2-2	-	CASSFVGSNTGELFF	TGTGCCAGCAGCTTTGTAGGGAGTAACACCGGGGAGCTGTTTTTT
TRBV7-6	medium-sized	TRBJ1-2	-	CASSSPGGGAYGYTF	TGTGCCAGCAGCTCTCCCGGGGGAGGGGCCTATGGCTACACCTTC
TRBV18	-	TRBJ2-1	TRBD2	CASSPGGVTGEQFF	TGTGCCAGCTCACCCGGGGGGGTCACGGGTGAGCAGTTCTTC
TRBV7-8	-	TRBJ1-1	-	CASSLVAGNTEAFF	TGTGCCAGCAGCTTAGTTGCGGGGAACACTGAAGCTTTCTTT
TRBV4-2	-	TRBJ1-4	TRBD1	CASSTRDSALVF	TGTGCCAGCAGCACTCGGGACAGCGCCTTGGTTTTT
TRBV7-2	medium-sized	TRBJ2-3	TRBD1	CASSARRQGAGDTQYF	TGTGCCAGCAGCGCTAGACGACAGGGGGCAGGAGATACGCAGTATTTT
TRBV27	once	TRBJ2-7	TRBD2	CASSLLDGRGIYEQYF	TGTGCCAGCAGTCTCCTGGACGGGAGGGGTATCTACGAGCAGTACTTC
TRBV5-1	-	TRBJ2-7	TRBD2	CASSLASGSTFHEQYF	TGCGCCAGCAGCTTGGCTAGCGGGAGTACTTTCCACGAGCAGTACTTC
TRBV6-5	-	TRBJ1-5	-	CASSSQGKGNQPQHF	TGTGCCAGCAGTTCCCAGGGGAAGGGCAATCAGCCCCAGCATTTT
TRBV11-2	-	TRBJ1-2	TRBD1	CASSLDRQGDGYTF	TGTGCCAGCAGCTTAGATCGACAGGGCGATGGCTACACCTTC
TRBV30	-	TRBJ1-1	TRBD1	CAWSRWTGGQDGGTEAFF	TGTGCCTGGAGCCGATGGACAGGGGGTCAAGACGGAGGCACTGAAGCTTTCTTT
TRBV5-1	-	TRBJ2-7	TRBD1	CASRDMNRGTYEQYF	TGCGCCAGCAGGGATATGAACAGGGGAACCTACGAGCAGTACTTC
TRBV6-5	-	TRBJ2-5	TRBD2	CASSRNLAGTETQYF	TGTGCCAGCAGCCGGAACTTAGCGGGAACGGAGACCCAGTACTTC
TRBV11-3	once	TRBJ2-7	-	CASSLAGQGSDEQYF	TGTGCCAGCAGCTTAGCTGGGCAGGGGTCCGACGAGCAGTACTTC
TRBV28	few	TRBJ1-5	TRBD1	CASSSGTGGYQPQHF	TGTGCCAGCAGTTCCGGGACAGGGGGCTATCAGCCCCAGCATTTT
TRBV4-1	-	TRBJ2-1	TRBD2	CASSPQLGTSGPNEQFF	TGCGCCAGCAGCCCACAATTAGGGACTAGCGGGCCCAATGAGCAGTTCTTC
TRBV9	-	TRBJ2-7	-	CASSVGLAVRGDEQYF	TGTGCCAGCAGCGTAGGGCTAGCGGTGAGGGGGGACGAGCAGTACTTC
TRBV5-8	once	TRBJ1-2	TRBD1	CASSHRGLGYTF	TGTGCCAGCAGCCACAGGGGGCTCGGCTACACCTTC
TRBV29-1	once	TRBJ2-7	TRBD2	CSFRDYISYEQYF	TGCAGCTTTCGGGACTATATCTCCTACGAGCAGTACTTC
TRBV28	-	TRBJ2-3	-	CASSPRLTGTDTQYF	TGTGCCAGCAGTCCGCGACTGACTGGGACAGATACGCAGTATTTT
TRBV30	-	TRBJ2-7	-	CAWKKSQGVYEQYF	TGTGCCTGGAAGAAGTCTCAAGGGGTTTACGAGCAGTACTTC
TRBV19	-	TRBJ2-2	TRBD2	CATLAGAINTGELFF	TGTGCCACCCTAGCGGGAGCTATCAACACCGGGGAGCTGTTTTTT
TRBV10-3	-	TRBJ2-5	TRBD2	CAISGKTSGRSYQETQYF	TGTGCCATCAGTGGGAAGACTAGCGGGAGGTCCTACCAAGAGACCCAGTACTTC
TRBV7-9	-	TRBJ2-7	-	CASSPRTVSSYEQYF	TGTGCCAGCAGCCCGAGGACAGTTAGCTCCTACGAGCAGTACTTC
TRBV11-2	-	TRBJ2-7	-	CASSLETGNSYEQYF	TGTGCCAGCAGCTTAGAGACGGGAAATTCCTACGAGCAGTACTTC
TRBV5-6	few	TRBJ2-4	-	CASSFSGEDIQYF	TGTGCCAGCAGCTTTTCGGGGGAAGACATTCAGTACTTC
TRBV27	-	TRBJ1-1	TRBD1	CASQGYMNTEAFF	TGTGCCTCACAGGGGTACATGAACACTGAAGCTTTCTTT
TRBV6-5	-	TRBJ2-3	-	CASSYSGSGLPDTQYF	TGTGCCAGCAGTTACTCGGGTAGCGGCCTTCCAGATACGCAGTATTTT
TRBV19	-	TRBJ2-7	-	CASSIGQGVAYEQYF	TGTGCCAGTAGTATCGGGCAGGGCGTAGCCTACGAGCAGTACTTC
TRBV18	-	TRBJ1-4	-	CASSPLSEKLFF	TGTGCCAGCTCACCCCTAAGTGAAAAACTGTTTTTT
TRBV5-6	once	TRBJ2-1	TRBD1	CASSWDRYEQFF	TGTGCCAGCAGCTGGGACAGGTATGAGCAGTTCTTC
TRBV2	-	TRBJ2-5	TRBD2	CASSDGLAGGETQYF	TGTGCCAGCAGCGACGGGCTAGCGGGAGGAGAGACCCAGTACTTC
TRBV9	few	TRBJ2-1	TRBD2	CASSGLATRNNEQFF	TGTGCCAGCAGCGGACTAGCGACACGTAACAATGAGCAGTTCTTC
TRBV10-3	-	TRBJ1-1	-	CAITLNKNTEAFF	TGTGCCATCACCTTAAATAAGAACACTGAAGCTTTCTTT
TRBV6-5	-	TRBJ1-2	-	CASSGQGGANGYTF	TGTGCCAGCAGTGGCCAAGGGGGGGCTAATGGCTACACCTTC
TRBV19	once	TRBJ2-5	TRBD1	CASSRGGQGWGETQYF	TGTGCCAGTAGTAGAGGCGGACAGGGATGGGGAGAGACCCAGTACTTC
TRBV6-5	few	TRBJ1-5	-	CASRQGVYQPQHF	TGTGCCAGCAGACAGGGAGTGTACCAGCCCCAGCATTTT
TRBV11-2	-	TRBJ2-5	TRBD2	CASSYGGSNRETQYF	TGTGCCAGCAGCTATGGCGGGAGTAACCGAGAGACCCAGTACTTC
TRBV19	-	TRBJ1-2	-	CASSILISRTDTYGYTF	TGTGCCAGTAGTATCCTTATTAGTAGGACAGACACCTATGGCTACACCTTC
TRBV29-1	-	TRBJ2-7	TRBD1	CSATGQGSYEQYF	TGCAGCGCTACTGGACAGGGGAGTTACGAGCAGTACTTC
TRBV5-4	-	TRBJ2-3	TRBD2	CASSDGTSGRLNTDTQYF	TGTGCCAGCAGCGACGGGACTAGCGGGAGGCTGAACACAGATACGCAGTATTTT